This T cell receptor (beta chain) was obtained from a study of cytomegalovirus exposure and HLA in healthy donors. Germline CDR1 and CDR2: SGHTA and FQGNSA. This CDR3 has 15 residues. The ends were cut back, 4 bases at V and 2 bases at J, with 15 bases in the middle. Study-level results: A link between a missense DCLRE1C variant and TCR beta V- and J-gene trimming emerged from a later analysis. Most TCR sequences were uncommon, yet certain public TCRs appeared in many donors. An assumption of roughly uniform sequencing depth across donors underlay the presence/absence analyses.

A multiplex PCR was run with 60 Vbeta primers and 13 Jbeta primers. Per the authors' pipeline: The authors later counted 65 million to 80 million unique TCR beta chains, 8.5 million to 13 million of them shared. Sequenced by immunoSEQ multiplex PCR; TCRdb stores in-frame clones only, minus some. The V and J calls and clone size were taken over from that table, and D and trimming were inferred from the DNA. The repertoire includes about 160,000 clones, 65% to 80% of them detected once, and approximately 3% sits in the top ten. Of note for this clone: No antigen is known for it.

The gene calls are TRBV7-2 and TRBJ2-7; D may be TRBD2 (7 bases). Source material: PBMCs. The sequence was obtained from a woman in her forties or fifties in good health and CMV-seropositive. CDR3 nucleotide sequence: TGTGCCAGCAGCTCCCATGAGGGGGGGCCCTACGAGCAGTACTTC. Its protein product is CASSSHEGGPYEQYF.